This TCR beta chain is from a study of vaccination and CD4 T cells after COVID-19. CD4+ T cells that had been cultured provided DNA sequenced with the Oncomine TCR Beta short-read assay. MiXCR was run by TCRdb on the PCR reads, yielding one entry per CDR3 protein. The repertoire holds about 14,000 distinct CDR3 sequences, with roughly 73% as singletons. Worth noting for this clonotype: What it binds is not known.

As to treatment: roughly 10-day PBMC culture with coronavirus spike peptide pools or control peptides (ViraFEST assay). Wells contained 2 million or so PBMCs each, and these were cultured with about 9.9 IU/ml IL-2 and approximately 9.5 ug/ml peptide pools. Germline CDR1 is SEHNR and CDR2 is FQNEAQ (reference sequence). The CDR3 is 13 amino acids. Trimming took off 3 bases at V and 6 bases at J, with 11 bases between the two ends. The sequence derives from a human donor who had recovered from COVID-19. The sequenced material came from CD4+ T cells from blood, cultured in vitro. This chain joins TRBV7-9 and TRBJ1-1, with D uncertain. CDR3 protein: CASSFYMLSEAFF. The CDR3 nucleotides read TGTGCCAGCAGCTTTTATATGTTGTCTGAAGCTTTCTTT.